A single sample gave rise to the 27 T cell receptor beta chains below, sequenced in a study of shared clonotypes between healthy human individuals. Clones were read by immunoSEQ multiplex PCR, and TCRdb kept only the in-frame ones, dropping some. This sample yields 1,500,000 or so clones, of which approximately 98.5% are seen a single time; around 0.33% belongs to the top ten. What was sequenced was naive CD4+ T cells sorted from blood. Sample subset: CD45RA+ positively selected. Source of these receptors: a young man in good health.

Only one count was recorded for this clone. V gene TRBV5-1 combines with J gene TRBJ2-1; D is possibly TRBD1 or TRBD2 (5 bases each). The CDR3 has 16 residues. Germline V CDR1 and CDR2: SGHRS, YFSETQ. V gave up 6 bases and J gave up 0 bases, with 16 bases separating them. The CDR3 DNA reads as TGCGCCAGCAAGATCGGGACCGGTAGCTCCTACAATGAGCAGTTCTTC. Protein product: CASKIGTGSSYNEQFF.

The chain employs TRBV10-3 and TRBJ2-7, with 7 nucleotides matching TRBD1. The ends lost 10 bases at V and 9 bases at J; junction bases unmatched: 18. Germline CDR1 and CDR2: ENHRY and SYGVKD. The CDR3 is made up of 14 amino acids. CDR3 nucleotides: TGTGCCACATCCCGGGTAGGGGGCGACTTGGGGCAGTACTTC. This gives the protein CATSRVGGDLGQYF.

The V gene is TRBV9, the J gene TRBJ2-2; D is perhaps TRBD2 (5 bases). CDR1 is SGDLS, CDR2 YYNGEE, per germline. The CDR3 extends over 16 amino acids. V lost 4 bases and J 1 base, leaving 14 bases between the germline ends. The CDR3 reads CASSPRRAGNTGELFF. CDR3 DNA sequence: TGTGCCAGCAGCCCTCGGCGGGCAGGGAACACCGGGGAGCTGTTTTTT.

This chain joins TRBV28 and TRBJ1-2; 8 positions match TRBD1. Germline loops: CDR1 MDHEN, CDR2 SYDVKM. J lost 5 bases, V lost 2 bases, and 19 bases had no gene match. This CDR3 has 19 residues. The CDR3 here is CASSLDPTDRGLRRYGYTF. In DNA form, the CDR3 reads TGTGCCAGCAGTTTAGATCCGACCGACAGGGGATTAAGAAGGTATGGCTACACCTTC.

The genes are TRBV28 and TRBJ1-2; D may be TRBD1 (5 bases). CDR1 is MDHEN, CDR2 SYDVKM, per germline. V gave up 6 bases and J gave up 8 bases, with 13 bases separating them. CDR3 size: 12 residues. In DNA, the CDR3 is TGTGCCAGCAGCCAGGGTGTCCGAGGCTACACCTTC. It yields the protein CASSQGVRGYTF.

The chain joins TRBV10-3 to TRBJ1-1; 8 bases are shared with TRBD1. CDR1 and CDR2 (germline): ENHRY, SYGVKD. V lost 3 bases, J lost 3 bases, and 12 bases stayed unmatched. This CDR3 spans 17 amino acids. The CDR3 DNA reads as TGTGCCATCAGTGATAATGTGGGCAGGGGGCCGTACACTGAAGCTTTCTTT. This translates into CAISDNVGRGPYTEAFF.

This rearrangement joins TRBV6-6 to TRBJ2-3, with 8 bases aligning to TRBD2. The CDR3 sequence is 16 residues long. After removal of 0 bases from V and 2 bases from J, the junction contained 4 bases not matched to a gene. The germline CDR1 and CDR2 sequences are MNHNY and SVGAGI (reference sequence). The CDR3 loop reads CASSYSTGGITDTQYF. CDR3 nucleotides: TGTGCCAGCAGTTACTCTACGGGAGGGATCACAGATACGCAGTATTTT.

This sequence joins TRBV6-7 and TRBJ2-3; tentative D call: TRBD1 (6 bases). TRBV6-7 is marked as an open reading frame, function uncertain. The CDR3 runs 18 residues. V was trimmed by 2 bases and J by 4 bases, leaving 22 bases between them. CDR3 sequence: CASSYGFTGQVVPDTQYF. The CDR3 DNA reads TGTGCCAGCAGTTACGGTTTTACAGGGCAGGTAGTTCCAGATACGCAGTATTTT.

The chain joins TRBV5-4 to TRBJ1-4, with 7 bases aligning to TRBD1. The CDR3 contains 13 residues. V was pared by 9 bases and J by 6 bases, with 8 bases of the junction left unmatched. Germline V CDR1 and CDR2: SGHNT, YYREEE (reference sequence). The chain's CDR3 is CATNHRGDEKLFF. CDR3 nucleotides: TGTGCCACCAACCACAGGGGAGATGAAAAACTGTTTTTT.

A single count supports this clone. The rearrangement links TRBV5-6 to TRBJ2-5; D possibly corresponds to TRBD2 (6 bases). This CDR3 comprises 12 residues. The ends were cut back, 7 bases at V and 4 bases at J, with 11 bases in the middle. CDR1 and CDR2 (germline): SGHDT, YYEEEE. The CDR3 protein is CASSFGGETQYF. The DNA for the CDR3 is TGTGCCAGCTCCTTCGGGGGAGAGACCCAGTACTTC. Drawing the rest from reference TRBV5-6 and TRBJ2-5, the complete variable domain is DAGVTQSPTHLIKTRGQQVTLRCSPKSGHDTVSWYQQALGQGPQFIFQYYEEEERQRGNFPDRFSGHQFPNYSSELNVNALLLGDSALYLCASSFGGETQYFGPGTRLLVL.

The rearrangement uses TRBV4-3 and TRBJ1-4; the D is unclear. V was trimmed by 0 bases and J by 7 bases, leaving 12 bases between them. The CDR3 consists of 15 residues. Germline CDR1 is LGHNA and CDR2 is YSLEER. CDR3: CASSQDRGFVEKLFF. The CDR3 DNA is TGCGCCAGCAGCCAAGATCGGGGTTTCGTTGAAAAACTGTTTTTT.

The CDR3 sequence is CATTPGPTSDANTGELFF. In DNA form, the CDR3 reads TGCGCCACCACGCCGGGGCCGACTAGCGATGCGAACACCGGGGAGCTGTTTTTT. The J gene is TRBJ2-2, the V gene TRBV4-1; TRBD2 aligns across 8 bases. CDR3 length: 18 residues. Per the germline V gene, CDR1 is MGHRA and CDR2 is YSYEKL. Trimming cost V 10 bases and J 0 bases; bases outside gene matches: 16.

This chain uses TRBV10-2 with TRBJ2-7; 10 bases map to TRBD2. Germline V gives CDR1 WSHSY, CDR2 SAAADI. This CDR3 has 16 amino acids. Trimming at V came to 6 bases and at J to 4 bases, leaving 12 bases not matched to a gene. The chain's CDR3 is CASRDMGSGRPYEQYF. The CDR3 DNA follows: TGCGCCAGCAGGGATATGGGTAGCGGGAGGCCTTACGAGCAGTACTTC.

The chain combines TRBV29-1 with TRBJ2-7; 10 nucleotides agree with TRBD1. Germline V lookup: CDR1 SQVTM, CDR2 ANQGSEA. This CDR3 is 13 amino acids long. V shed 6 bases, J shed 3 bases, and the junction held 5 bases outside the gene matches. The CDR3 sequence: CSVRTGGFYEQYF. In nucleotides, the CDR3 is TGCAGCGTCCGGACAGGGGGTTTCTACGAGCAGTACTTC.

The chain is built from TRBV30 and TRBJ2-7; D perhaps matches TRBD1 (6 bases). Germline V gene sequence: CDR1 GTSNPN, CDR2 SVGIG (reference sequence). This CDR3 contains 11 residues. The germline V and J ends were trimmed by 3 bases and 4 bases, with 7 bases remaining between them. The CDR3 spells CAWRDSYEQYF. The CDR3 DNA reads TGTGCCTGGAGGGACAGTTACGAGCAGTACTTC.

This chain uses TRBV18 with TRBJ2-7; 11 bases align to TRBD1. Per the germline V gene, CDR1 is KGHSH and CDR2 is LQKENI. This CDR3 contains 15 residues. V shed 5 bases, J shed 4 bases, and the junction held 7 bases outside the gene matches. The CDR3 bases are TGTGCCAGCTCATTTTGGACAGGGGGCGAATACGAGCAGTACTTC. Amino acids: CASSFWTGGEYEQYF. The entire variable domain, with the rest obtained from reference TRBV18 and TRBJ2-7, is as follows: NAGVMQNPRHLVRRRGQEARLRCSPMKGHSHVYWYRQLPEEGLKFMVYLQKENIIDESGMPKERFSAEFPKEGPSILRIQQVVRGDSAAYFCASSFWTGGEYEQYFGPGTRLTVT.

The CDR3 DNA is TGCAGCGTTGATTCAGGGAAGGGGGTGAACACTGAAGCTTTCTTT. Protein: CSVDSGKGVNTEAFF. This chain connects TRBV29-1 to TRBJ1-1, with a weak D call TRBD1 (6 bases). Germline CDR1 SQVTM, CDR2 ANQGSEA. The V end lost 3 bases, the J end lost 0 bases, and 14 bases lay between the germline ends. CDR3 length: 15 amino acids.

J is TRBJ2-1 and V is TRBV7-2; 11 nucleotides align to TRBD1. V lost 5 bases, J lost 1 base, and 13 bases stayed unmatched. The germline V gene encodes CDR1 SGHTA and CDR2 FQGNSA. The CDR3 is 19 residues long. CDR3 coding DNA: TGTGCCAGCAGCGTTCGGGACAGGGGGGTATCGGGGTCCTACAATGAGCAGTTCTTC. Encoded protein: CASSVRDRGVSGSYNEQFF.

The rearrangement links TRBV4-2 to TRBJ2-4; D assignment may be TRBD1 or TRBD2 (6 bases each). Germline V gene data show CDR1 as LGHNA and CDR2 as YNFKEQ. V was cut by 3 bases and J by 7 bases, with 22 bases left in between. The CDR3 length is 17 residues. The CDR3 nucleotides are TGTGCCAGCAGCCAGAATTGGGGGGCAAGGGAAGGCAACATTCAGTACTTC. This codes for CASSQNWGAREGNIQYF.

The chain is built from TRBV10-1 and TRBJ1-2, with D possibly TRBD1 on 5 matching bases. The CDR3 is made up of 14 amino acids. Trimming removed 4 bases at V and 4 bases at J, with 13 bases between. The germline V gene encodes CDR1 WNHNN and CDR2 SYGVQD (reference sequence). CDR3: CASSAGELGYGYTF. CDR3 DNA: TGCGCCAGCAGTGCGGGGGAGCTAGGCTATGGCTACACCTTC.

The chain employs TRBV30 and TRBJ2-5; no clear D gene. CDR1 GTSNPN and CDR2 SVGIG come from the germline V gene (reference sequence). This CDR3 has 11 residues. Trimming left V 3 bases short and J 5 bases short, with 7 bases between. Here the CDR3 DNA reads TGTGCCTGGAGCCCCCGGGAGACCCAGTACTTC. As protein: CAWSPRETQYF.

The rearrangement joins TRBV29-1 to TRBJ2-5; the D gene is possibly TRBD1 (5 bases). Trimming pared 4 bases from V and 1 base from J, leaving 10 bases between. CDR1 is SQVTM, CDR2 ANQGSEA, per germline. The CDR3 covers 13 residues. The CDR3 sequence: CSVGQGRQETQYF. In DNA, the CDR3 is TGCAGCGTTGGCCAGGGCCGCCAAGAGACCCAGTACTTC.

The genes are TRBV2 and TRBJ2-7; TRBD1 aligns across 8 bases. The V gene's germline CDR1 is SNHLY and CDR2 FYNNEI. The CDR3 totals 14 residues. The junction had 10 bases not matched to a gene; V was cut back by 6 bases and J by 6 bases. For the CDR3, the DNA is TGTGCCAGCAGCACCGACAGGGGATGGCGCGAGCAGTACTTC. Translating gives CASSTDRGWREQYF.

V gene TRBV28 combines with J gene TRBJ2-7; either TRBD1 or TRBD2 may fit D (6 bases each). This CDR3 region has 15 residues. The V gene's germline CDR1 is MDHEN and CDR2 SYDVKM. Trimming pared 5 bases from V and 5 bases from J, leaving 19 bases between. The CDR3 DNA is TGTGCCAGCAGTCCCACGGGGGCTCAGCGGGACGAGCAGTACTTC. This translates into CASSPTGAQRDEQYF. Complete variable domain (other parts from reference TRBV28 and TRBJ2-7): DVKVTQSSRYLVKRTGEKVFLECVQDMDHENMFWYRQDPGLGLRLIYFSYDVKMKEKGDIPEGYSVSREKKERFSLILESASTNQTSMYLCASSPTGAQRDEQYFGPGTRLTVT.

As concerns this clone: The identical CDR3 is also encoded by other nucleotide sequences in the sample. The genes are TRBV11-2 and TRBJ2-1, with 10 bases that match TRBD2. The J segment lost 5 bases and the V segment lost 5 bases, leaving 6 bases of the junction unmatched. This CDR3 is 15 amino acids long. CDR1 SGHAT and CDR2 FQNNGV come from the germline V gene. This chain's CDR3 is CASSLRLAGHNEQFF. The CDR3 DNA sequence: TGTGCCAGCAGCCTACGACTAGCGGGCCACAATGAGCAGTTCTTC. The whole variable domain, remainder taken from reference TRBV11-2 and TRBJ2-1, is EAGVAQSPRYKIIEKRQSVAFWCNPISGHATLYWYQQILGQGPKLLIQFQNNGVVDDSQLPKDRFSAERLKGVDSTLKIQPAKLEDSAVYLCASSLRLAGHNEQFFGPGTRLTVL.

The chain employs TRBV30 and TRBJ2-1, with 7 bases fitting TRBD1. The CDR3 is 14 amino acids. Looked up from germline, CDR1 is GTSNPN and CDR2 is SVGIG (reference sequence). J was trimmed by 2 bases and V by 3 bases; bases with no gene match: 4. The CDR3 DNA reads as TGTGCCTGGAGGAGGGACAGTACCTACAATGAGCAGTTCTTC. It translates to CAWRRDSTYNEQFF.

A single count supports this clone. The chain is built from TRBV6-1 and TRBJ2-5; 11 bases align to TRBD1. After removal of 3 bases from V and 2 bases from J, the junction contained 5 bases not matched to a gene. This CDR3 spans 16 amino acids. The germline gives CDR1 MNHNS, CDR2 SASEGT. The CDR3 region is CASSDAGTGGQETQYF. As DNA, the CDR3 is TGTGCCAGCAGTGACGCCGGGACAGGGGGTCAAGAGACCCAGTACTTC.